The clone carrying this TCR beta chain appeared a few times. V dropped 2 bases and J dropped 0 bases, with 7 bases sitting between them. CDR1 and CDR2 from the germline V gene are SQVTM and ANQGSEA. The CDR3 contains 13 residues. The data were taken from a study of early T cells in non-severe SARS-CoV-2 infection. TCRdb analysed the 5' RACE reads with MiXCR anew, one entry per CDR3 protein. This sample has over 60,000 distinct CDR3 sequences, with approximately 14% found just once. Sample: whole blood. The receptor's source is an adult who was a healthcare worker with PCR-confirmed SARS-CoV-2 infection or an uninfected control (not recorded which). The rearrangement uses TRBV29-1 and TRBJ1-1, with D possibly matching TRBD1 (5 bases). As DNA, the CDR3 is TGCAGCGTTGAAACGGGGCTGAACACTGAAGCTTTCTTT. Encoded protein: CSVETGLNTEAFF.